A selection of T cell receptor beta chains follows, all from one sample in a study of cytomegalovirus exposure and HLA in healthy donors. Some clones are missing from TCRdb's copy, which holds only in-frame ones; the method was immunoSEQ multiplex PCR. The sample has 100,000 to 120,000 clones, around 77% seen once. The sequencing input was PBMCs. These receptor sequences come from a woman aged 25 to 45 in good health and CMV-seropositive. Both conserved end residues are part of each CDR3. The D gene is left open where the match is weak. Clone size is not always given. Where it is, it says once, few, many or a class for expanded clones.

v_gene,j_gene,d_gene,abundance,CDR3aa,CDR3nt
TRBV4-2,TRBJ2-7,.,.,CASSHNTPYEQYF,TGTGCCAGCAGCCACAATACTCCCTACGAGCAGTACTTC
TRBV30,TRBJ1-5,.,.,CAWRQGWNQPQHF,TGTGCCTGGAGACAGGGTTGGAATCAGCCCCAGCATTTT
TRBV27,TRBJ1-2,TRBD1,.,CASSLDRGGYGYTF,TGTGCCAGCAGCCTTGACAGGGGAGGCTATGGCTACACCTTC
TRBV5-6,TRBJ2-5,TRBD1,.,CASSLTGVDQETQYF,TGTGCCAGCAGCTTGACAGGGGTTGACCAAGAGACCCAGTACTTC
TRBV19,TRBJ2-3,.,.,CASSIDGTDTQYF,TGTGCCAGTAGTATAGACGGCACAGATACGCAGTATTTT
TRBV18,TRBJ1-5,TRBD1,.,CASSPYATGYQPQHF,TGTGCCAGCTCACCCTACGCGACAGGGTATCAGCCCCAGCATTTT
TRBV30,TRBJ2-7,.,few,CAWREFLVSSGEQYF,TGTGCCTGGAGGGAGTTTTTAGTGTCTTCGGGCGAGCAGTACTTC
TRBV28,TRBJ2-1,TRBD1,.,CASRSQGQGISYNEQFF,TGTGCCAGCAGATCCCAAGGACAGGGAATATCCTACAATGAGCAGTTCTTC
TRBV5-4,TRBJ2-7,TRBD2,.,CASSSAGTSGYEQYF,TGTGCCAGCAGTTCCGCCGGGACTAGCGGCTACGAGCAGTACTTC
TRBV18,TRBJ2-7,TRBD2,.,CASSPGLAETYEQYF,TGTGCCAGCTCACCCGGACTAGCGGAGACCTACGAGCAGTACTTC
TRBV27,TRBJ1-6,.,once,CASSLKNGSPLHF,TGTGCCAGCAGTTTGAAGAACGGTTCACCCCTCCACTTT
TRBV28,TRBJ2-3,.,.,CASSLVLISTDTQYF,TGTGCCAGCAGTTTAGTGCTAATTAGCACAGATACGCAGTATTTT
TRBV25-1,TRBJ1-1,.,.,CASKITDLTEAFF,TGTGCCAGCAAGATCACAGACCTTACTGAAGCTTTCTTT
TRBV7-2,TRBJ1-3,.,.,CASSHPGAGNTIYF,TGTGCCAGCAGCCACCCAGGGGCTGGAAACACCATATATTTT
TRBV19,TRBJ2-6,.,.,CASRQAGPLAGANVLTF,TGTGCCAGCAGACAGGCAGGGCCGTTAGCTGGGGCCAACGTCCTGACTTTC
TRBV5-5,TRBJ1-1,.,.,CASSLGRNTEAFF,TGTGCCAGCAGCTTGGGTCGGAACACTGAAGCTTTCTTT
TRBV6-1,TRBJ1-1,.,.,CASSEALRERNTEAFF,TGTGCCAGCAGTGAAGCGCTTCGGGAGAGGAACACTGAAGCTTTCTTT
TRBV7-2,TRBJ2-1,TRBD2,.,CASSRNPGGIGNEQFF,TGTGCCAGCAGCCGGAATCCGGGGGGAATCGGGAATGAGCAGTTCTTC
TRBV5-1,TRBJ1-3,.,once,CASSEDIGNTIYF,TGCGCCAGCAGCGAGGACATAGGAAACACCATATATTTT
TRBV6-1,TRBJ1-3,.,once,CASSEALAGGGNTIYF,TGTGCCAGCAGTGAAGCGCTAGCAGGTGGGGGAAACACCATATATTTT
TRBV28,TRBJ1-5,.,.,CASSTQGLHF,TGTGCCAGCAGTACACAGGGCTTGCATTTT
TRBV10-3,TRBJ1-1,TRBD1,.,CAINEDRVNTEAFF,TGTGCCATCAACGAGGACAGGGTGAACACTGAAGCTTTCTTT
TRBV19,TRBJ1-2,TRBD1,.,CASSIIKGADYGYTF,TGTGCCAGTAGTATAATAAAGGGGGCAGATTATGGCTACACCTTC
TRBV4-1,TRBJ2-5,.,.,CASSQQIQETQYF,TGCGCCAGCAGCCAACAGATCCAAGAGACCCAGTACTTC
TRBV27,TRBJ2-7,TRBD1,.,CASSYRGLRYEQYF,TGTGCCAGCAGTTACAGGGGGCTCCGGTACGAGCAGTACTTC
TRBV6-1,TRBJ1-2,.,.,CASKWTPLDYGYTF,TGTGCCAGCAAGTGGACACCTCTAGACTATGGCTACACCTTC
TRBV27,TRBJ1-1,.,once,CASSFRGRTEAFF,TGTGCCAGCAGTTTTCGGGGGAGGACTGAAGCTTTCTTT
TRBV6-1,TRBJ2-7,TRBD2,.,CACFSGTRHYEQYF,TGTGCCTGCTTTTCGGGGACTAGGCATTACGAGCAGTACTTC
TRBV19,TRBJ1-5,TRBD1,.,CASSRSQGAGQPQHF,TGTGCCAGTAGTAGGTCACAGGGGGCTGGTCAGCCCCAGCATTTT
TRBV19,TRBJ1-5,.,.,CASSPNQGLSNQPQHF,TGTGCCAGCAGTCCCAACCAGGGGCTTAGCAATCAGCCCCAGCATTTT